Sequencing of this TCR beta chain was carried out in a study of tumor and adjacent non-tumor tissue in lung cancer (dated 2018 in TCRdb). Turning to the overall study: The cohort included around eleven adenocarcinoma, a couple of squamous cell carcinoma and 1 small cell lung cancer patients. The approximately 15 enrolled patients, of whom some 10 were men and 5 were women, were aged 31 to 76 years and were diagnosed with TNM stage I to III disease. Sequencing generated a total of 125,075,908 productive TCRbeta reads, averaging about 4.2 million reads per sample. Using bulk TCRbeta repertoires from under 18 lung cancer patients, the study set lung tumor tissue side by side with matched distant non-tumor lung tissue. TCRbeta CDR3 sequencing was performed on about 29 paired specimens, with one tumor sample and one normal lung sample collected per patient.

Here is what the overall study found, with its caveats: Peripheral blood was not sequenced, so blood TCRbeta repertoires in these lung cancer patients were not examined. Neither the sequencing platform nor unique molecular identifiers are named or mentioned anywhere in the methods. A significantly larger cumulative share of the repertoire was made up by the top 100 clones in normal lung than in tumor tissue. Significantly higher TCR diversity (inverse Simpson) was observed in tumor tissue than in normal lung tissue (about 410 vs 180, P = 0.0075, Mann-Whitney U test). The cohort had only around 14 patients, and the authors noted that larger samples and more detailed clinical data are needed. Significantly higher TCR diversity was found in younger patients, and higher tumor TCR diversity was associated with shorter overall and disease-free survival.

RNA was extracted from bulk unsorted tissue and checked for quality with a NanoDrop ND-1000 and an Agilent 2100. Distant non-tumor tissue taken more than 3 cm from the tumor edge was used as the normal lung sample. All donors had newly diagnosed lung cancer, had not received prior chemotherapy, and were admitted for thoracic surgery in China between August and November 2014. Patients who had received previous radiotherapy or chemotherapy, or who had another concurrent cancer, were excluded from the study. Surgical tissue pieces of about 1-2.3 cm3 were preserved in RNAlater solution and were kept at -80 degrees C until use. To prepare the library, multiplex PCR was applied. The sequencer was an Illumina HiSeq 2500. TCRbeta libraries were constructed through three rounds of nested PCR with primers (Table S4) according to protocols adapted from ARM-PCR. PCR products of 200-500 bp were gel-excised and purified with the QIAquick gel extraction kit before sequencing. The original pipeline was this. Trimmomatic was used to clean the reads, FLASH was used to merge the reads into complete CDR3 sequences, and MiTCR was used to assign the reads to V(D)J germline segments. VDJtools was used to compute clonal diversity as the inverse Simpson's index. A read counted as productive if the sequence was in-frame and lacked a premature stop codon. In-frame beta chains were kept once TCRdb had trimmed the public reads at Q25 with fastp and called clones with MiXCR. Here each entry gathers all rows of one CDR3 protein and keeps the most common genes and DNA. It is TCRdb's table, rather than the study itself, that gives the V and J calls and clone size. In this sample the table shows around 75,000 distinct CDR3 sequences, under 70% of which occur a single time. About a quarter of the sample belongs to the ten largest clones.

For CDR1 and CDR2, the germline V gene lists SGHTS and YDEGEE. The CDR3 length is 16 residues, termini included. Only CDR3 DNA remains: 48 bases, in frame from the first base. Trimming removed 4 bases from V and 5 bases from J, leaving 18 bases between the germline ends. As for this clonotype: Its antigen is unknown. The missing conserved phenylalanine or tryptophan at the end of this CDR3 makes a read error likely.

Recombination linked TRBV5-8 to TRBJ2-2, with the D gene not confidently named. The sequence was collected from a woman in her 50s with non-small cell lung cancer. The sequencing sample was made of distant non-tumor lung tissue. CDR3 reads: CASSPPRRIGTGELFS. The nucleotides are TGTGCCAGCAGCCCCCCACGTCGGATAGGAACCGGGGAGCTGTTTTCT.